This T cell receptor (beta chain) stems from a study of T cell responses to AZD1222 COVID-19 vaccine. V was pared by 7 bases and J by 7 bases, with 10 bases between. The CDR3 extends over 12 amino acids. The study's findings and limits: Repertoire sampling happened only post peak T cell response. Along spike, vaccine-associated CD4 TCRs were found throughout, with dominance at 160-218 and 743-854. Only a handful of AZD1222 recipients tested seropositive at baseline.

In the case of this clone: The antigen remains undetermined.

TCRdb's copy holds only in-frame clones and misses some; the assay was immunoSEQ multiplex PCR. The data hold about 48,000 clones, with roughly 85% observed a single time. The receptor was derived from an adult who received the AZD1222 COVID-19 vaccine. The chain uses TRBV12-3 or TRBV12-4 and TRBJ1-4; a weak D match, TRBD1 (5 bases). The sequenced sample was peripheral blood, obtained 28 days after the second AZD1222 dose. The CDR3 coding sequence is TGTGCCAGCAAAGGGGTGGCTGAAAAACTGTTTTTT. Its translation: CASKGVAEKLFF.